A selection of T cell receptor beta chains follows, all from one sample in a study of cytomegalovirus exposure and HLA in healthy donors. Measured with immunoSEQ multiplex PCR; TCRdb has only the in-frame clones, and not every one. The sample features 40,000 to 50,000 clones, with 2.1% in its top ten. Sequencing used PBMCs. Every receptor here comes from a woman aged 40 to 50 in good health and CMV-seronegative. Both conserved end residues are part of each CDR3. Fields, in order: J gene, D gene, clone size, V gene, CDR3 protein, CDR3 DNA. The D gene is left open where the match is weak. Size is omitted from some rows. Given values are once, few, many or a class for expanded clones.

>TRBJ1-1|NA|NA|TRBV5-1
CASSFQGTNTEAFF
TGCGCCAGCAGCTTTCAGGGTACGAACACTGAAGCTTTCTTT
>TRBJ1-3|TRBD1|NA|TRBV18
CASSSGTGGNTIYF
TGTGCCAGCTCGTCAGGGACAGGAGGAAACACCATATATTTT
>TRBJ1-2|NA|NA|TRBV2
CASPSSSGSFYGYTF
TGTGCCAGCCCGTCCTCTTCGGGGTCTTTCTATGGCTACACCTTC
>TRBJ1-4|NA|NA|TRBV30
CAWRTLGSETNEKLFF
TGTGCCTGGCGGACTTTGGGGAGTGAAACTAATGAAAAACTGTTTTTT
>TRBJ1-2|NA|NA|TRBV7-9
CASSSQASYTF
TGTGCCAGCAGCTCACAGGCCTCTTACACCTTC
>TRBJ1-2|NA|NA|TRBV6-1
CASSEVGNYGYTF
TGTGCCAGCAGTGAAGTCGGTAACTATGGCTACACCTTC
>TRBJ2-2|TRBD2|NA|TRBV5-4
CASPSGNTGELFF
TGTGCCAGCCCTAGCGGGAACACCGGGGAGCTGTTTTTT
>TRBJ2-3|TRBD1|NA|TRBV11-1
CASSAPGPGGAADTQYF
TGTGCCAGCAGCGCCCCTGGACCAGGGGGTGCGGCAGATACGCAGTATTTT
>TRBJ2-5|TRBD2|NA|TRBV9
CASGTSGGAWETQYF
TGTGCCAGCGGTACTAGCGGGGGGGCCTGGGAGACCCAGTACTTC
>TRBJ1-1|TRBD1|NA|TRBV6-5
CASSPWDRVNTEAFF
TGTGCCAGCTCACCGTGGGACAGGGTGAACACTGAAGCTTTCTTT
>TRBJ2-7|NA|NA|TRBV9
CASSAWGGERYF
TGTGCCAGCAGCGCCTGGGGGGGCGAGCGGTACTTC
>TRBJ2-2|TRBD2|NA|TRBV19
CASSVSGANTGELFF
TGTGCCAGTAGTGTTAGCGGGGCGAACACCGGGGAGCTGTTTTTT
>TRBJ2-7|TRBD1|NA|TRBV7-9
CASSLRTGLSVGREQYF
TGTGCCAGCAGTCTCCGGACAGGGTTGTCGGTGGGTCGCGAGCAGTACTTC
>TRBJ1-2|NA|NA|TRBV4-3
CASSQTRSDGYTF
TGCGCCAGCAGCCAAACAAGGAGTGACGGCTACACCTTC
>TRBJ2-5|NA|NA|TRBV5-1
CASSLEGESVKYF
TGCGCCAGCAGCTTGGAGGGGGAATCGGTTAAGTACTTC
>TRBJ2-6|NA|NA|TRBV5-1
CASSRLPSSGTNVLTF
TGCGCCAGCAGTCGCCTACCTAGCTCTGGGACCAACGTCCTGACTTTC
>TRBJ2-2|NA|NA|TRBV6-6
CASSYSGQNTGELFF
TGTGCCAGCAGTTACTCCGGACAGAACACCGGGGAGCTGTTTTTT
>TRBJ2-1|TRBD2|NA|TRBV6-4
CASSDLAGGRYEQFF
TGTGCCAGCAGTGACTTAGCGGGGGGGCGGTATGAGCAGTTCTTC
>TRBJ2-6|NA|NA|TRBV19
CASSILSGANVLTF
TGTGCCAGTAGTATTCTCTCTGGGGCCAACGTCCTGACTTTC
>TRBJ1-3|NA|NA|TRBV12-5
CASGLVPARGENTIYF
TGTGCTAGTGGTTTGGTACCCGCCCGGGGGGAAAACACCATATATTTT
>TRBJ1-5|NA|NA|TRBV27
CASSFGSGVGQPQHF
TGTGCCAGCAGTTTCGGGTCGGGGGTAGGTCAGCCCCAGCATTTT
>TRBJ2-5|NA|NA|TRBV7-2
CASSSRDFQETQYF
TGTGCCAGCAGTTCAAGGGACTTCCAAGAGACCCAGTACTTC
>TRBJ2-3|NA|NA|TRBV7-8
CASSVGRRRGLGDTQYF
TGTGCCAGCAGCGTAGGGCGGAGGAGGGGCCTGGGAGATACGCAGTATTTT
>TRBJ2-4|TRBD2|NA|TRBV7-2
CASSFGGGGRIIQYF
TGTGCCAGCAGCTTCGGCGGCGGGGGGCGAATCATTCAGTACTTC
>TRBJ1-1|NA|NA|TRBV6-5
CASSPTGSLYEAFF
TGTGCCAGCAGTCCTACAGGGAGCTTATATGAAGCTTTCTTT
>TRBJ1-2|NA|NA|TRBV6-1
CPDEGGCYTF
TGTCCCGACGAAGGGGGATGCTACACCTTC
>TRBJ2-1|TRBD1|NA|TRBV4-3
CASSLKIPGQGDNEQFF
TGCGCCAGCAGCCTTAAGATACCGGGACAGGGGGACAATGAGCAGTTCTTC
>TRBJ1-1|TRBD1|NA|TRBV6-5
CASKTGQGSEAFF
TGTGCCAGCAAAACGGGACAGGGGTCTGAAGCTTTCTTT
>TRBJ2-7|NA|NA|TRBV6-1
CASSAASSYEQYF
TGTGCCAGCAGTGCGGCTAGCTCCTACGAGCAGTACTTC
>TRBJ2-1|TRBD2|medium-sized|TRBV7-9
CASSLGLAGTYNEQFF
TGTGCCAGCAGCTTAGGACTAGCGGGCACCTACAATGAGCAGTTCTTC
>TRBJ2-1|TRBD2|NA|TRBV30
CAWDSKGLAGGRQFF
TGTGCCTGGGATTCGAAGGGACTAGCGGGAGGGCGACAGTTCTTC
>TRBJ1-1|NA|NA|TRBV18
CASSPVPGSGTEAFF
TGTGCCAGCTCACCGGTCCCGGGTTCGGGAACTGAAGCTTTCTTT
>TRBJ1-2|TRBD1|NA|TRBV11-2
CASSFDRGDNYGYTF
TGTGCCAGCAGCTTCGACAGGGGAGATAACTATGGCTACACCTTC
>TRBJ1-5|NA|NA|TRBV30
CAWSVSSDSLNQPQHF
TGTGCCTGGAGTGTATCATCCGACAGCTTGAATCAGCCCCAGCATTTT
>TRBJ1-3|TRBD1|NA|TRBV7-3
CASSSTGAGNTIYF
TGTGCCAGCAGCTCGACAGGGGCTGGAAACACCATATATTTT
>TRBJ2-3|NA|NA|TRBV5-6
CASSLSRHFTDTQYF
TGTGCCAGCAGCTTGTCCAGGCACTTCACAGATACGCAGTATTTT
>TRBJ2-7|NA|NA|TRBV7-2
CASSPLSYEQYF
TGTGCCAGCAGTCCCCTCTCCTACGAGCAGTACTTC
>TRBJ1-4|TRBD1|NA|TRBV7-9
CASSPGTGTNEKLFF
TGTGCCAGCAGCCCCGGGACAGGGACTAATGAAAAACTGTTTTTT
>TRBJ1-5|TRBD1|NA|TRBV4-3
CASSLQGDSNQPQHF
TGCGCCAGCAGCCTCCAGGGGGATAGCAATCAGCCCCAGCATTTT
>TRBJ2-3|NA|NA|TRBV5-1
CASSERTESTDTQYF
TGCGCCAGCAGCGAAAGAACAGAGAGCACAGATACGCAGTATTTT
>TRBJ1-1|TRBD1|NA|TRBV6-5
CASGGQGAGDTEAFF
TGTGCCAGCGGGGGACAGGGGGCTGGGGACACTGAAGCTTTCTTT
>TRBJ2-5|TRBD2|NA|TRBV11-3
CASSPRTSGETQYF
TGTGCCAGCAGCCCCCGGACTAGCGGAGAGACCCAGTACTTC
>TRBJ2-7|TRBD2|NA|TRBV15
CATSRTAGGSYEQYF
TGTGCCACCAGCAGGACAGCGGGGGGCTCCTACGAGCAGTACTTC
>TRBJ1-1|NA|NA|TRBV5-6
CASSRRGILAEAFF
TGTGCCAGCAGCAGGCGAGGGATTCTCGCTGAAGCTTTCTTT
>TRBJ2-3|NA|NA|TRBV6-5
CASSYSRDNPTQYF
TGTGCCAGCAGTTATAGTCGGGACAATCCTACGCAGTATTTT
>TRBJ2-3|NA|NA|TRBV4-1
CASSQEARHYTDTQYF
TGCGCCAGCAGCCAAGAGGCACGACATTACACAGATACGCAGTATTTT
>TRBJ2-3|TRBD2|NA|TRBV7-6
CASSLGLAGGTTGPQYF
TGTGCCAGCAGCTTAGGCCTAGCGGGGGGGACCACTGGGCCGCAGTATTTT
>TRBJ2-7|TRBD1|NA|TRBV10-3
CAISTGQGAYEQYF
TGTGCCATCAGTACCGGACAGGGTGCCTACGAGCAGTACTTC
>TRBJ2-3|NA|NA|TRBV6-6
CASSYSRATTDTQYF
TGTGCCAGCAGTTACTCGAGGGCGACCACAGATACGCAGTATTTT